Reported below is one T cell receptor beta chain. Its antigen is unknown. This sample was taken from a study of cytomegalovirus exposure and HLA in healthy donors. Study-wide results and caveats: A highly shared variant cluster was judged a likely technical artifact. Rare sequences made up most TCRs, while some public TCRs were found in many donors. Reports indicate that TCR beta sequences accurately predicted the HLA-A and HLA-B alleles of most subjects.

J was trimmed by 5 bases and V by 2 bases; bases with no gene match: 9. The CDR3 sequence is 16 residues long. Germline values: CDR1 SGHVS, CDR2 FQNEAQ. The PCR made use of 60 Vbeta and 13 Jbeta primers. How the authors handled the data: Later, tens of millions of unique TCR beta chains were counted in an analysis, and about 12 million of them were shared. Produced via immunoSEQ multiplex PCR; TCRdb's table is partial and in-frame only. That table furnishes V, J and clone size, whereas the DNA furnished D and trimming. The repertoire holds roughly 110,000 clones, with about three quarters as singletons.

The V call is TRBV7-8, the J call TRBJ2-7; TRBD1 matches at 10 bases. This clonotype was sampled from a woman between 40 and 50 years old in good health and CMV-seropositive. Sequenced: PBMCs. The CDR3 DNA is TGTGCCAGCAGCTTAAGGACAGGGGGATTCTTGGACGAGCAGTACTTC. This translates into CASSLRTGGFLDEQYF.